The 21 T cell receptor beta chains presented below share a single source sample, sequenced in a study of T cell responses to AZD1222 COVID-19 vaccine. TCRdb keeps only in-frame clones here, not all; method: immunoSEQ multiplex PCR. Of fewer than 200,000 clones detected, around nine tenths appear once; the ten largest clones hold 9.5% to 13%. Material: peripheral blood, obtained 28 days after the second AZD1222 dose. The source of these receptors is an adult who received the AZD1222 COVID-19 vaccine.

This clone was recorded once. CDR3 loop: CASSPNLAGGPNEQFF. CDR3 in DNA: TGTGCCAGCAGCCCAAACCTAGCGGGGGGGCCCAATGAGCAGTTCTTC. The genes are TRBV7-8 and TRBJ2-1, with 12 bases that match TRBD2. The V gene end was trimmed by 5 bases and the J gene end by 6 bases; junction bases not matched to a gene: 8. CDR1 and CDR2 (germline): SGHVS, FQNEAQ. The CDR3 length is 16 residues.

This chain connects TRBV30 to TRBJ1-2, with TRBD1 identical over 12 bases. J gave up 6 bases and V 0 bases, and 14 bases lay outside the gene matches. The CDR3 extends over 18 amino acids. The germline V gene has CDR1 GTSNPN and CDR2 SVGIG (reference sequence). DNA for the CDR3: TGTGCCTGGAGTGTACGTGGGACAGGGGGCGTCCGGGTCGATGGCTACACCTTC. The encoded protein is CAWSVRGTGGVRVDGYTF.

The rearrangement links TRBV24-1 to TRBJ2-3, with 10 bases identical to TRBD2. CDR3 size: 15 residues. J gave up 3 bases and V 5 bases, and 4 bases lay outside the gene matches. Germline loops: CDR1 KGHDR, CDR2 SFDVKD. The CDR3 spells CATSGSGGGTDTQYF. CDR3 sequence (DNA): TGTGCCACCAGTGGCAGCGGGGGGGGAACAGATACGCAGTATTTT.

V and J are TRBV5-4 and TRBJ1-6, with 8 bases lining up with TRBD1. The CDR3 runs to 15 residues. Germline V lookup: CDR1 SGHNT, CDR2 YYREEE (reference sequence). The V gene end was trimmed by 4 bases and the J gene end by 5 bases; junction bases not matched to a gene: 5. The CDR3, as DNA: TGTGCCAGCAGCCCAGGACAGGGAGATAATTCACCCCTCCACTTT. Translation gives CASSPGQGDNSPLHF.

The rearrangement uses TRBV28 and TRBJ2-2, with TRBD2 matching 13 bases. This CDR3 has 16 amino acids. The germline V gene encodes CDR1 MDHEN and CDR2 SYDVKM. The J segment lost 4 bases and the V segment lost 2 bases, leaving 1 base of the junction unmatched. DNA of the CDR3: TGTGCCAGCAGTTTACGACTAGCGGGGGGCACCGGGGAGCTGTTTTTT. This translates into CASSLRLAGGTGELFF.

This clone showed up just once. The chain uses TRBV28 and TRBJ1-5; 8 nucleotides agree with TRBD1. There are 14 residues in the CDR3. The germline gives CDR1 MDHEN, CDR2 SYDVKM. V was pared by 3 bases and J by 7 bases, with 5 bases of the junction left unmatched. The CDR3 sequence: CASSFFGQGQPQHF. CDR3 nucleotides: TGTGCCAGCAGTTTCTTCGGACAGGGCCAGCCCCAGCATTTT.

The rearrangement links TRBV3-1 (or the pseudogene TRBV3-2) to TRBJ2-1; no clear D gene. The germline gives CDR1 LGHDT, CDR2 YNNKEL (reference sequence). V was clipped by 0 bases and J by 5 bases, with 5 bases between them. The CDR3 is made up of 13 amino acids. The CDR3 DNA is TGTGCCAGCAGCCAAGAACAGCACAATGAGCAGTTCTTC. Protein: CASSQEQHNEQFF.

The J gene is TRBJ1-1, the V gene TRBV30; D unclear. The CDR3 is 11 residues long. CDR1 GTSNPN and CDR2 SVGIG come from the germline V gene (reference sequence). V was shortened by 4 bases and J by 8 bases, with 11 bases between the two germline ends. The DNA for the CDR3 is TGTGCCTGGATTTATGCTATGGAAGCTTTCTTT. This sequence encodes CAWIYAMEAFF. The entire variable domain, with the rest obtained from reference TRBV30 and TRBJ1-1, is as follows: SQTIHQWPATLVQPVGSPLSLECTVEGTSNPNLYWYRQAAGRGLQLLFYSVGIGQISSEVPQNLSASRPQDRQFILSSKKLLLSDSGFYLCAWIYAMEAFFGQGTRLTVV.

CDR3 coding DNA: TGTGCCAGCAGTGGAAGACAGGGTTACGAGCAGTACTTC. Its protein is CASSGRQGYEQYF. The chain is built from TRBV12-3 or TRBV12-4 and TRBJ2-7; 7 bases are shared with TRBD1. The CDR3 is 13 amino acids. V trimming: 5 bases; J trimming: 4 bases; junction bases outside the gene matches: 5.

This clone was seen only a few times. The rearrangement uses TRBV10-1 and TRBJ1-1; D unclear. This CDR3 has 12 amino acids. The germline CDR1 and CDR2 sequences are WNHNN and SYGVQD (reference sequence). The ends were cut back, 3 bases at V and 1 base at J, with 3 bases in the middle. The CDR3 protein is CASSDPNTEAFF. CDR3 DNA sequence: TGCGCCAGCAGTGACCCGAACACTGAAGCTTTCTTT.

The rearrangement joins TRBV19 to TRBJ2-4, with D tentatively TRBD1 (7 bases). CDR3 length: 17 residues. The V end lost 3 bases, the J end lost 0 bases, and 15 bases lay between the germline ends. CDR1 is LNHDA and CDR2 is SQIVND in the germline V gene (reference sequence). DNA of the CDR3: TGTGCCAGTAGTATGGCGGGACAGAGATTAGCCAAAAACATTCAGTACTTC. This codes for CASSMAGQRLAKNIQYF.

This clone has a single count. The rearrangement joins TRBV12-3 or TRBV12-4 to TRBJ1-1, with D uncertain. Trimming took 1 base from V and 2 from J, leaving 5 bases between them. The CDR3 sequence is 13 residues long. The CDR3 nucleotides are TGTGCCAGCAGTTTAGGCAGTAACACTGAAGCTTTCTTT. It specifies CASSLGSNTEAFF.

The count of this clone is one. This chain joins TRBV11-2 and TRBJ1-1; D might be TRBD1 (6 bases). Per germline, CDR1 SGHAT and CDR2 FQNNGV. The CDR3 sequence is 15 residues long. V shed 3 bases and J shed 3 bases, with 14 bases lying between them. The CDR3 reads CASSLNWGGDTEAFF. CDR3 nucleotides: TGTGCCAGCAGCTTGAATTGGGGGGGCGACACTGAAGCTTTCTTT.

The CDR3 sequence: CSVAWGLSQPQHF. CDR3 nucleotides: TGCAGCGTTGCCTGGGGGCTGTCTCAGCCCCAGCATTTT. The V call is TRBV29-1, the J call TRBJ1-5; the D gene is possibly TRBD1 (6 bases). From germline, CDR1 is SQVTM and CDR2 ANQGSEA. V dropped 4 bases and J dropped 6 bases, with 13 bases sitting between them. The CDR3 runs 13 residues.

This clone was recorded once. CDR3 protein: CASRGPGGSGYEQYF. The CDR3 DNA reads as TGTGCCAGCAGGGGCCCCGGGGGGTCCGGCTACGAGCAGTACTTC. V and J are TRBV2 and TRBJ2-7; 7 positions agree with TRBD2. The CDR3 is 15 residues long. J was trimmed by 3 bases and V by 6 bases; bases with no gene match: 11. Germline CDR1 and CDR2: SNHLY and FYNNEI.

The chain employs TRBV5-1 and TRBJ2-2; 7 nucleotides agree with TRBD1. Germline V gene data show CDR1 as SGHRS and CDR2 as YFSETQ. With 0 bases clipped from V and 3 bases from J, the junction kept 8 bases outside the gene matches. This CDR3 region has 17 residues. CDR3 nucleotide sequence: TGCGCCAGCAGCTTGGTTAGGGGGCCGGTGCACACCGGGGAGCTGTTTTTT. Protein sequence: CASSLVRGPVHTGELFF.

The chain's CDR3 is CASSVSGPSTDTQYF. Written as DNA, the CDR3 is TGTGCCAGCAGCGTTAGCGGACCCAGCACAGATACGCAGTATTTT. This chain joins TRBV7-2 and TRBJ2-3; D possibly corresponds to TRBD2 (6 bases). Germline assignment: CDR1 SGHTA and CDR2 FQGNSA. The length of the CDR3 is 15 residues. V lost 5 bases, J lost 0 bases, and 12 bases lay in between. The whole variable domain, remainder taken from reference TRBV7-2 and TRBJ2-3, is GAGVSQSPSNKVTEKGKDVELRCDPISGHTALYWYRQSLGQGLEFLIYFQGNSAPDKSGLPSDRFSAERTGGSVSTLTIQRTQQEDSAVYLCASSVSGPSTDTQYFGPGTRLTVL.

This chain links TRBV5-1 with TRBJ1-4, with no clear D. This CDR3 region has 14 residues. V was pared by 1 base and J by 2 bases, with 6 bases between. The germline CDR1 and CDR2 sequences are SGHRS and YFSETQ. DNA for the CDR3: TGCGCCAGCAGCTTGCGGTCGACTAATGAAAAACTGTTTTTT. Residues: CASSLRSTNEKLFF.

This chain connects TRBV4-3 to TRBJ1-6; D not certain. The CDR3 has 14 residues. V was trimmed by 0 bases and J by 6 bases, leaving 6 bases between them. CDR1 is LGHNA and CDR2 is YSLEER in the germline V gene. The CDR3 is CASSQETANSPLHF. Written as DNA, the CDR3 is TGCGCCAGCAGCCAAGAAACAGCTAATTCACCCCTCCACTTT.

CDR3 nucleotide sequence: TGTGCCAGCAGCGCCGGGACTGCGCCACCCCTCCACTTT. Its protein product is CASSAGTAPPLHF. The J gene is TRBJ1-6, the V gene TRBV9, with a weak D call TRBD1 (5 bases). CDR1 and CDR2 from the germline V gene are SGDLS and YYNGEE. The CDR3 loop spans 13 amino acids. V gave up 3 bases and J gave up 11 bases, with 12 bases separating them.

This chain connects TRBV7-2 to TRBJ2-7, with TRBD1 matching 7 bases. Germline-derived CDR1 and CDR2 are SGHTA and FQGNSA. This CDR3 is built from 13 residues. V lost 6 bases and J lost 6; bases outside the gene matches: 8. The CDR3 here is CASSFDRAREQYF. CDR3 DNA: TGTGCCAGCAGTTTCGACAGGGCTCGCGAGCAGTACTTC. Full variable domain (rest looked up from reference TRBV7-2 and TRBJ2-7): GAGVSQSPSNKVTEKGKDVELRCDPISGHTALYWYRQSLGQGLEFLIYFQGNSAPDKSGLPSDRFSAERTGGSVSTLTIQRTQQEDSAVYLCASSFDRAREQYFGPGTRLTVT.